This T cell receptor beta chain stems from a study of blood T cell dynamics during melanoma immunotherapy. Whole-study context: Standard first-line treatment here was pembrolizumab or nivolumab plus ipilimumab in metastatic melanoma.

Germline CDR1 is SGHAT and CDR2 is FQNNGV. CDR3 length equals 15 residues. Trimming pared 0 bases from V and 2 bases from J, leaving 10 bases between. Each bulk PBMC sample had approximately 350 ng DNA loaded. Clones were sequenced by immunoSEQ multiplex PCR, and TCRdb holds only the in-frame ones, with some missing. Counted here are 12,000 or so clones, around nine tenths occurring once; the ten biggest clones make up about 3%. Time point given: pre-treatment baseline. Patients had no prior systemic cancer treatment, immunosuppressants or other active cancers. V is TRBV11-2 and J is TRBJ1-2, with unresolved D. This clonotype originated in a human donor with melanoma. Sample: blood, taken from a patient treated with checkpoint blockade. DNA of the CDR3: TGTGCCAGCAGCTTAGATGGGCAGACCAACTATGGCTACACCTTC. It codes for CASSLDGQTNYGYTF.